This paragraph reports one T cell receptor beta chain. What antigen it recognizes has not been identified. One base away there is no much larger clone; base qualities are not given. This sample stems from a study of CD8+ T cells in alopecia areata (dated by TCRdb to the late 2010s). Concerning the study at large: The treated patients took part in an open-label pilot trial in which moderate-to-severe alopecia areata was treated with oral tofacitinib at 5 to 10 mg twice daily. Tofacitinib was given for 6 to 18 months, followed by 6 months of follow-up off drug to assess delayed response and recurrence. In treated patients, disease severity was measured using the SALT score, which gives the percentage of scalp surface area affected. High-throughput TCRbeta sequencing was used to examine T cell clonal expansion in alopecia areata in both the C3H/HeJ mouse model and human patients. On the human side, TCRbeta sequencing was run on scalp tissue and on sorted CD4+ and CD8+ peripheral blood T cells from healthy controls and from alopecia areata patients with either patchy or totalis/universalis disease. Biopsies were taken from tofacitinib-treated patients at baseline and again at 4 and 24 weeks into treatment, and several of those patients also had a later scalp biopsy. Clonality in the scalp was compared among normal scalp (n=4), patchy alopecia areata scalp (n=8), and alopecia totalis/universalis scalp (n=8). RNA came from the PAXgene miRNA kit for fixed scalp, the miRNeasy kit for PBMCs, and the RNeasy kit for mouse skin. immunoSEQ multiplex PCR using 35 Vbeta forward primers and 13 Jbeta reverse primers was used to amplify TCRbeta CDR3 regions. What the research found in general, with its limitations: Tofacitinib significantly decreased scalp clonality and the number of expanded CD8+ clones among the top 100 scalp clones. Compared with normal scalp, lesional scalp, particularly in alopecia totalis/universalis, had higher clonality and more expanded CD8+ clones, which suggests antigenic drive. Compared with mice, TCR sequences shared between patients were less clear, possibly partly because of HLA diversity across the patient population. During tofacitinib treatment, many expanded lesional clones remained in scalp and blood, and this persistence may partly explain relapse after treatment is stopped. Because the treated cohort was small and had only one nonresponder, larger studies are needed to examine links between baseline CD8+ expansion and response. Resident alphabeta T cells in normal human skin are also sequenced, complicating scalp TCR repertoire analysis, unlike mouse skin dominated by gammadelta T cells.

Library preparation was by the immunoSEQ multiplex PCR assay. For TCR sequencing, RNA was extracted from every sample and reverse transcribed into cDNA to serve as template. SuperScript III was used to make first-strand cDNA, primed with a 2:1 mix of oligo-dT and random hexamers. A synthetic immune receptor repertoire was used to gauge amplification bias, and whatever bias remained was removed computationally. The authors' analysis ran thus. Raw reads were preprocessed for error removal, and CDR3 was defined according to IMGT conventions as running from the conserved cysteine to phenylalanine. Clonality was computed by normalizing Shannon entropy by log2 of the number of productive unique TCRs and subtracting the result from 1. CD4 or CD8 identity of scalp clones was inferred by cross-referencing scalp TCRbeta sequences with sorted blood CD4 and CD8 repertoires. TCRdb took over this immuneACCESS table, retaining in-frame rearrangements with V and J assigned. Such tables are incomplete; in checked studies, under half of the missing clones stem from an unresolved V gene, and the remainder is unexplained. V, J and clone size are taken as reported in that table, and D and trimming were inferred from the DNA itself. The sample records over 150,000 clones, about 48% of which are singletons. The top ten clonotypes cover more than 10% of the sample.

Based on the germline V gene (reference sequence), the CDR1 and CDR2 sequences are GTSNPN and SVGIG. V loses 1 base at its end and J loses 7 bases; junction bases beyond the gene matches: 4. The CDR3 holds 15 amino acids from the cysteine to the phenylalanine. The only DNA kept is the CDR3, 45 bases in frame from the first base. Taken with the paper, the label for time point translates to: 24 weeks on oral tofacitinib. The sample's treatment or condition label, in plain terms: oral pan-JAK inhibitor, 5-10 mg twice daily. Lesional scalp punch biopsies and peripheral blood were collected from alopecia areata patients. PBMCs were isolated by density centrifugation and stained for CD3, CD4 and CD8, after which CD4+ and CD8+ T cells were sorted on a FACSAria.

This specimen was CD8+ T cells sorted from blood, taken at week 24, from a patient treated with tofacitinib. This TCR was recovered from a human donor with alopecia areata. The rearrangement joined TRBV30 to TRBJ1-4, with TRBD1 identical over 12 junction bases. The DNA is TGTGCCTGGAGTGCCGGGACAGGGGGCGTTGAAAAACTGTTTTTT. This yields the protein CAWSAGTGGVEKLFF.